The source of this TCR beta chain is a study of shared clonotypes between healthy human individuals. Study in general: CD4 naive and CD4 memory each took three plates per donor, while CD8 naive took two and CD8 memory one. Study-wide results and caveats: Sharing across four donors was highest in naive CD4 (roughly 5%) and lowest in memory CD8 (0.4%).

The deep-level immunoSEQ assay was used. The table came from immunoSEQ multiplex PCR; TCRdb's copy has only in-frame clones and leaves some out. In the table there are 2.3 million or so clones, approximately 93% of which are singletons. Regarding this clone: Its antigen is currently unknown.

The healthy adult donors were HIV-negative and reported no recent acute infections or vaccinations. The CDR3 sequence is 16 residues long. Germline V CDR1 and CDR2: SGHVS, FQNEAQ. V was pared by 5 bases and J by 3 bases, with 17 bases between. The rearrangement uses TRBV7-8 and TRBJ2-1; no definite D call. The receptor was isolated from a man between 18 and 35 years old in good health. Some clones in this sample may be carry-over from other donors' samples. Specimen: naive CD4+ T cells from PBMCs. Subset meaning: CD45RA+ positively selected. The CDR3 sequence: CASSLFSPRGYNEQFF. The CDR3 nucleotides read TGTGCCAGCAGCCTATTCAGCCCTCGAGGCTACAATGAGCAGTTCTTC.